The entry below gives a single T cell receptor (beta chain) sequence along with its context. These data are taken from a study of cytotoxic CD8 clonotypes in ibrutinib-treated CLL. The data were produced by immunoSEQ multiplex PCR, yet TCRdb's version contains in-frame clones alone and is incomplete. Of 55,000 to 60,000 clones in the sample, roughly 49% were seen once. CDR3 size: 14 residues. Between the trimmed V and J ends, which lost 4 bases and 1 base, there was a span of 10 bases. Germline V gene lookup returns CDR1 LNHDA and CDR2 SQIVND (reference sequence). The rearrangement uses TRBV19 and TRBJ2-5, with a possible D match to TRBD2 (6 bases). Sample: PBMCs, taken at disease progression, from a patient treated with ibrutinib. This TCR came from a human donor with chronic lymphocytic leukemia. CDR3 sequence (DNA): TGTGCCAGTAGTAGACTGGGACTCCAAGAGACCCAGTACTTC. It specifies CASSRLGLQETQYF.